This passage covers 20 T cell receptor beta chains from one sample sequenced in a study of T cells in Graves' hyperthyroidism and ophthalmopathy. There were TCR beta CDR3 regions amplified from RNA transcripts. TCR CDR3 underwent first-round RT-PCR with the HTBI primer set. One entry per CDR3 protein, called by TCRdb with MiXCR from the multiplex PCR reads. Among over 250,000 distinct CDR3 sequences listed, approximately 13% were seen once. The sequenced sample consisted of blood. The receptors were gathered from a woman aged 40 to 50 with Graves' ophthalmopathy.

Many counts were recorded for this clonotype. The CDR3 reads CASSLANQGSDYTF. The CDR3 DNA reads TGTGCCAGCAGTTTAGCGAACCAGGGATCCGACTACACCTTC. The chain uses TRBV12-3 or TRBV12-4 and TRBJ1-2; the D gene is possibly TRBD1 (5 bases). V was trimmed by 0 bases and J by 10 bases, leaving 15 bases between them. The CDR3 consists of 14 residues.

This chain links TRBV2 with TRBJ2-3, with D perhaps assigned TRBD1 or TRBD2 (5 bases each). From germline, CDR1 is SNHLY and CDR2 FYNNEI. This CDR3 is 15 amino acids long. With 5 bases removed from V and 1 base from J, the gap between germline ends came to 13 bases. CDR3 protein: CASSIARGRTDTQYF. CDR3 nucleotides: TGTGCCAGCAGTATCGCGAGGGGCCGCACAGATACGCAGTATTTT.

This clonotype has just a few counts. The CDR3 DNA reads as TGTGCCAGCAGCTCCCAGGGGGCAGCAAATGAAAAACTGTTTTTT. The encoded protein is CASSSQGAANEKLFF. The gene calls are TRBV11-2 and TRBJ1-4, with 8 bases identical to TRBD1. The CDR3 extends over 15 amino acids. J was trimmed by 5 bases and V by 4 bases; bases with no gene match: 6. Per germline, CDR1 SGHAT and CDR2 FQNNGV.

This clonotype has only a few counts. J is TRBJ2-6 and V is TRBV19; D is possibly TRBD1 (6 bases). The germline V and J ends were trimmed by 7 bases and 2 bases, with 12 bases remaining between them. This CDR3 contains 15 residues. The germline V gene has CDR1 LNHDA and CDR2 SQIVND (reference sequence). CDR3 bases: TGTGCCAGTACCCAAAACAGGGCTGGGGCCAACGTCCTGACTTTC. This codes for CASTQNRAGANVLTF.

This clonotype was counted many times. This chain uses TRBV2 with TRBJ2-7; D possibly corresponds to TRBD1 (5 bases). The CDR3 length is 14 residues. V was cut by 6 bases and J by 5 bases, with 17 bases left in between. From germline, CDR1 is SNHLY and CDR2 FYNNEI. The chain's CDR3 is CASRTTDTIHEQYF. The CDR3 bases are TGTGCCAGCAGGACGACAGATACTATCCACGAGCAGTACTTC.

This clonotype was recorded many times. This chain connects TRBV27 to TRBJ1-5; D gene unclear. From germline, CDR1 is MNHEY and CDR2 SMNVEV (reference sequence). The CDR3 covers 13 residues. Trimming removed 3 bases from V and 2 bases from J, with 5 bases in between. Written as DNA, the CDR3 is TGTGCCAGCAGTTTTCAGGGCAATCAGCCCCAGCATTTT. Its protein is CASSFQGNQPQHF.

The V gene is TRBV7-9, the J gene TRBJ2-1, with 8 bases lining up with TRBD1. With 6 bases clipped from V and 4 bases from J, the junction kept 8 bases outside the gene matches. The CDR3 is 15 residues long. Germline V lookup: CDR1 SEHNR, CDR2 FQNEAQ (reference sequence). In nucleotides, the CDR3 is TGTGCCAGCAGTACCCGGGACAGGAGTTACAATGAGCAGTTCTTC. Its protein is CASSTRDRSYNEQFF.

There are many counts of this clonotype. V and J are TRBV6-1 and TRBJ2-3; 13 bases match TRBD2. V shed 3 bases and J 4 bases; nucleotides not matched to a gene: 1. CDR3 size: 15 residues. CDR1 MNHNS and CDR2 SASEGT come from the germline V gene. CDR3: CASSETSGRSDTQYF. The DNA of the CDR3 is TGTGCCAGCAGTGAGACTAGCGGGAGGTCAGATACGCAGTATTTT.

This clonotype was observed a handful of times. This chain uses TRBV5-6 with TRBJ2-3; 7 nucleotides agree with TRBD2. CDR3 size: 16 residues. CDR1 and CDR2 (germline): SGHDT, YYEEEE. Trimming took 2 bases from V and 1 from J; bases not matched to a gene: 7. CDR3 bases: TGTGCCAGCAGCTTCCCGACTAGCAGACGCACAGATACGCAGTATTTT. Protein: CASSFPTSRRTDTQYF.

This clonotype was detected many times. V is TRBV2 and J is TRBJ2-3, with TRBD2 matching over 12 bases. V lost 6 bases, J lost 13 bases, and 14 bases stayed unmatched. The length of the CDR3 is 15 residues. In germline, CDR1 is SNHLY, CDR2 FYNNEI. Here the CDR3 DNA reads TGTGCCAGCAGCCCGACTAGCGGGGGCCTAGTAGGCGAGTATTTT. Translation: CASSPTSGGLVGEYF.

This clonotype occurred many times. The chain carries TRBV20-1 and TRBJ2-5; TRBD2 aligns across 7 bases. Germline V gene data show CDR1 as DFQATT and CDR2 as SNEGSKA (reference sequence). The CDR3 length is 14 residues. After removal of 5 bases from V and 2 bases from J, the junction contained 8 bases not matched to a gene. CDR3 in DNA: TGCAGTGCTTACGTAGCGGGTTCTCAAGAGACCCAGTACTTC. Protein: CSAYVAGSQETQYF.

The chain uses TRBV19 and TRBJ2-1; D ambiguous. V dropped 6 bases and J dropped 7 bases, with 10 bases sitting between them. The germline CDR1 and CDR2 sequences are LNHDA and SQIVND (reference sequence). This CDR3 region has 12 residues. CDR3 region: CASSASENEQFF. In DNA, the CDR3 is TGTGCCAGTAGCGCCTCTGAGAATGAGCAGTTCTTC.

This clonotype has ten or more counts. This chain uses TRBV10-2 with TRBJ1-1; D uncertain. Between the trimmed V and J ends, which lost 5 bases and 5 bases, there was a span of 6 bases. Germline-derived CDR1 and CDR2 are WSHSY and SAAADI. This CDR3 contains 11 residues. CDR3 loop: CASSWRTEAFF. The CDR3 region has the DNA TGCGCCAGCAGTTGGAGGACTGAAGCTTTCTTT.

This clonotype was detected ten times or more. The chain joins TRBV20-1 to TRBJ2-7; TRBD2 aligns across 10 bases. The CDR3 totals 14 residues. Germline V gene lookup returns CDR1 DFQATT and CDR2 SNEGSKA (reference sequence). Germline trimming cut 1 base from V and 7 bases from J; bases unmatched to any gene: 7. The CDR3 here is CSARAPAGGREQYF. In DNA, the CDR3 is TGCAGTGCTAGAGCCCCAGCGGGGGGGCGAGAGCAGTACTTC.

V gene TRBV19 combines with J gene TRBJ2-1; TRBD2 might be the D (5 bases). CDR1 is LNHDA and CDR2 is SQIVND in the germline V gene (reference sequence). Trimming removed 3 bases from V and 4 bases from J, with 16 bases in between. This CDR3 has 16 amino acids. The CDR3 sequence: CASSISSPSGYNEQFF. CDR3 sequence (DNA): TGTGCCAGTAGTATCAGCAGCCCCTCGGGGTACAATGAGCAGTTCTTC.

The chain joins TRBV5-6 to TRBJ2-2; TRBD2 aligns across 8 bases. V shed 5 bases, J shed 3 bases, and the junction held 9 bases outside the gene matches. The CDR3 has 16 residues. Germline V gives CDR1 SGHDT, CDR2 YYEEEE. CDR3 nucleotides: TGTGCCAGCAGTTTTGGAGCGGGAGCCCACACCGGGGAGCTGTTTTTT. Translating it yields CASSFGAGAHTGELFF.

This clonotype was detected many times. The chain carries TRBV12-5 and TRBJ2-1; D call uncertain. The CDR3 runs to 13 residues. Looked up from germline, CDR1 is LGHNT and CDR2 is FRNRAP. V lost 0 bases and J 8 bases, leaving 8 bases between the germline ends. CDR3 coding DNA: TGTGCTAGTGGTTTGGTAGCCAACCATGAGCAGTTCTTC. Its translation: CASGLVANHEQFF.

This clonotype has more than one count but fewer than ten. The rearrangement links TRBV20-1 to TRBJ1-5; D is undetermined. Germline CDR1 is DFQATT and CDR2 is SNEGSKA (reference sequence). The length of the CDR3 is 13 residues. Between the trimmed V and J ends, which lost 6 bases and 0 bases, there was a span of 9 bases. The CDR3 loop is CSALRLSNQPQHF. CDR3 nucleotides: TGCAGTGCCCTCCGACTTAGCAATCAGCCCCAGCATTTT.

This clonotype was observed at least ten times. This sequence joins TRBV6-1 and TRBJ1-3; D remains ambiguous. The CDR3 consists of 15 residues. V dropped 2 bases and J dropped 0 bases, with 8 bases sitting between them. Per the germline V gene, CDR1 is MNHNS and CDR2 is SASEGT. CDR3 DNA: TGTGCCAGCAGTGAATTGGAACACTCTGGAAACACCATATATTTT. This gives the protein CASSELEHSGNTIYF.

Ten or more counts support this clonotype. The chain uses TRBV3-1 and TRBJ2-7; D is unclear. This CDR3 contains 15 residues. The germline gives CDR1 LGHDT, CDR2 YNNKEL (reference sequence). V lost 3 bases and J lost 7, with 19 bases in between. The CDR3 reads CASSHRPGAAWEQYF. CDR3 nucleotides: TGTGCCAGCAGCCACCGTCCCGGTGCGGCTTGGGAGCAGTACTTC.